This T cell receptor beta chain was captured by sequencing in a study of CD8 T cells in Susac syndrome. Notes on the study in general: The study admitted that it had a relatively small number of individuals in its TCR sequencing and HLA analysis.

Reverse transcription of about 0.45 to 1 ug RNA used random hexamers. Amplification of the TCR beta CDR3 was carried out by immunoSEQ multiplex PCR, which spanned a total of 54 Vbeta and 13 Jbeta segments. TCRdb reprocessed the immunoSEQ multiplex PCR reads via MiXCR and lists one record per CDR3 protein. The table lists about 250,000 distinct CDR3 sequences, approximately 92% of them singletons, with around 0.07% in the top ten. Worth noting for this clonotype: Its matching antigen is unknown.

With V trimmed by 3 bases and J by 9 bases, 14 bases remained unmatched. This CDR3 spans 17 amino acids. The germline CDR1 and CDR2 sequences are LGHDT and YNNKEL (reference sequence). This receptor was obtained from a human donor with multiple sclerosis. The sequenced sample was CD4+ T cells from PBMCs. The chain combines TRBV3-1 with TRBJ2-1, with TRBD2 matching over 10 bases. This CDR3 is CASSHLSLAGAMGEQFF. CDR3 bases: TGTGCCAGCAGCCACCTCTCTCTAGCGGGGGCGATGGGTGAGCAGTTCTTC.